This T cell receptor beta chain was sequenced for a study of tumor-infiltrating lymphocytes in localized non-small cell lung cancer. V shed 2 bases and J shed 10 bases, with 14 bases lying between them. Germline V gives CDR1 SGHTA, CDR2 FQGNSA. The CDR3 contains 13 residues. Study-wide results and caveats: TCR sequencing covered a subset of patients with enough tissue.

Using immunoSEQ multiplex PCR, the repertoire was profiled, and TCRdb retains in-frame clones only, with some absent. Of nearly 9,500 clones in the sample, just under 85% were seen once. As concerns this clone: Its specificity is unknown.

The chain employs TRBV7-2 and TRBJ1-1, with a weak D call TRBD1 (5 bases). Sequenced material: uninvolved lung tissue not adjacent to the tumor. This receptor was taken from a human donor with non-small cell lung cancer. CDR3 in amino acids: CASSLISGGSAFF. The DNA of the CDR3 is TGTGCCAGCAGCTTAATCTCTGGGGGTTCAGCTTTCTTT.